This T cell receptor beta chain was found in a study of early T cells in non-severe SARS-CoV-2 infection (dated by TCRdb to about 2021). Regarding the complete study: Because TCR sequencing was done on bulk RNA from unsorted whole blood, the alpha and beta chains could not be paired.

General conclusions and limits of the study: VDJdb matching was skewed toward anti-spike CD8 responses and likely underestimated virus-specific expansions by missing private and CD4 specificities.

Based on the germline V gene, the CDR1 and CDR2 sequences are SGHTA and FQGTGA. Its CDR3 holds 14 amino acids, cysteine through phenylalanine. The sequence is cut down to CDR3 DNA, 42 bases in frame from base 1. V loses 1 base of germline sequence and J loses 9 bases, and the interval between the two ends is 13 bases. In regard to this clonotype: Its antigen has not been determined. No clone much larger than this one lies a single base away; base qualities are absent.

Libraries were made using 5' RACE. The listed sequencing device is NextSeq 500. To correct for sequencing error and PCR bias, the TCR library protocol tagged individual cDNA molecules with unique molecular identifiers. Both TCR alpha and beta chains were sequenced, and tight co-correlation was observed between alpha and beta sequence abundances in each sample. Regarding the original processing steps: Decombinator V4 was used to annotate the V gene, J gene and CDR3 of the TCR sequences. TCRs were defined as expanded if a significant change between any two time points was detected under a Poisson model with p below 0.0001. TCR abundances were normalised to the total number of TCRs sequenced per sample and expressed as counts per million. MAIT TCRs were defined by TRAV1-2 paired with TRAJ12, TRAJ20 or TRAJ33, and iNKT TCRs by TRAV10 paired with TRAJ18. VDJdb, accessed on 1 November 2021, was searched for TCRs annotated for CMV, EBV and SARS-CoV-2, and TCRs annotated for more than one antigen were excluded. TCRdb reanalyzed the raw reads on its own, using fastp at Q25 for trimming and MiXCR for clone calling, and kept in-frame beta chains. A single entry per CDR3 protein holds the most common genes and DNA from its merged rows. In this record, the V and J calls reflect TCRdb's handling and not the investigators' own analysis. This sample comprises 65,000 to 95,000 distinct CDR3 sequences, roughly 9.4% of them detected only once. About 4.8% of the sample lies in the top ten.

A case-control design nested within a healthcare worker cohort in London, UK, was used, with weekly nasopharyngeal swab PCR tests and blood sampling performed. Healthcare workers were recruited during the week of the UK lockdown, between 23 and 31 March 2020, and followed weekly for up to about 15 weeks. Sequenced input: whole blood. The chain couples TRBV7-3 to TRBJ2-1, with TRBD2 tentatively as D gene (5 bases match). The TCR sequence derives from an adult who was a healthcare worker with PCR-confirmed SARS-CoV-2 infection or an uninfected control (not recorded which). CDR3 region: CASSLMSNRGEQFF. The base sequence is TGTGCCAGCAGCTTAATGTCTAATCGGGGTGAGCAGTTCTTC.